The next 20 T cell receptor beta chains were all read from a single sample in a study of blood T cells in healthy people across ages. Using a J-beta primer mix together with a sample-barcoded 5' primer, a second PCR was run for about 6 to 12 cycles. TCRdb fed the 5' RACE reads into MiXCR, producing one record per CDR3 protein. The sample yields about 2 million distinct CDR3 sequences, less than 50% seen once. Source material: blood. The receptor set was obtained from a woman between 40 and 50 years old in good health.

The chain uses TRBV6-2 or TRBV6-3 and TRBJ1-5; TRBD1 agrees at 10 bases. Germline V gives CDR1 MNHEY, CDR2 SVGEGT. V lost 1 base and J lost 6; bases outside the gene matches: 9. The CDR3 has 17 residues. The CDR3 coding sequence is TGTGCCAGCAGTTACTTCCGGGACAGGGGATTGAGTCAGCCCCAGCATTTT. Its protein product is CASSYFRDRGLSQPQHF.

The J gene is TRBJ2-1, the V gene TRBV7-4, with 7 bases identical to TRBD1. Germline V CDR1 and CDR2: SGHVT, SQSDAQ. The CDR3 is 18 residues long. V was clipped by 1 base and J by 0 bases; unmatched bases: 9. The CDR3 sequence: CASSLGGTAYPSYNEQFF. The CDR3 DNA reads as TGTGCCAGCAGCTTAGGGGGGACAGCCTACCCCTCCTACAATGAGCAGTTCTTC.

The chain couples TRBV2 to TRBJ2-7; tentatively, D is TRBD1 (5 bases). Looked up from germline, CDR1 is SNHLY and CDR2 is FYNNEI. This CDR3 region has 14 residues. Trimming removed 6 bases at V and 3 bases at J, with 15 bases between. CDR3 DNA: TGTGCCAGCAGGGTGGGGCAGGCCCGCTACGAGCAGTACTTC. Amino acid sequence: CASRVGQARYEQYF.

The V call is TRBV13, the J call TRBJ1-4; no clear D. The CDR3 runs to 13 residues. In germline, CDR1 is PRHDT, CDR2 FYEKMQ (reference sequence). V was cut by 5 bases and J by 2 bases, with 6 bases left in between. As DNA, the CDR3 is TGTGCCAGCAGCAACCCTACTAATGAAAAACTGTTTTTT. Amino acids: CASSNPTNEKLFF.

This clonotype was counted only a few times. The CDR3 loop reads CASSRGDITGLADTQYF. CDR3 nucleotide sequence: TGCGCCAGCAGCAGAGGGGACATTACCGGACTCGCAGATACGCAGTATTTT. The rearrangement uses TRBV5-1 and TRBJ2-3; the D gene is possibly TRBD1 (6 bases). The CDR3 is made up of 17 amino acids. Trimming stripped 4 bases from V and 4 bases from J, with 22 bases between. The germline CDR1 and CDR2 sequences are SGHRS and YFSETQ.

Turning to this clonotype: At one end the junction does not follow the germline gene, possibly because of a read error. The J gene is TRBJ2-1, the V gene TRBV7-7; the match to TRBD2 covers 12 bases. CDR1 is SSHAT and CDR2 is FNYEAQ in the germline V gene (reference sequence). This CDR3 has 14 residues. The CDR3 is CASSPRTSGDEQFF. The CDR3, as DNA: TGTGCTAGCAGCCCCCGGACTAGCGGGGACGAGCAGTTCTTC.

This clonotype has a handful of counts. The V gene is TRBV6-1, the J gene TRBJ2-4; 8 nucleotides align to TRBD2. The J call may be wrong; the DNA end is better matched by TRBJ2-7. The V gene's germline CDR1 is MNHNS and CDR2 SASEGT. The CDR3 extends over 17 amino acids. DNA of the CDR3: TGTGCCACAGAGGCCGAGGCTAGCGGGCGGACGATTCACGAGCAGTACTTC. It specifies CATEAEASGRTIHEQYF.

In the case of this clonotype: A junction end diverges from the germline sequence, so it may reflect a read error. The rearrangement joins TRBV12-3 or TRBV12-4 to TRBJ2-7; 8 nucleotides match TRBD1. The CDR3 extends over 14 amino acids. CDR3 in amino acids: CASSLNRGSSEQYF. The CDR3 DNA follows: TGTGCCAGCAGTTTGAACAGGGGGTCCTCCGAGCAGTACTTC.

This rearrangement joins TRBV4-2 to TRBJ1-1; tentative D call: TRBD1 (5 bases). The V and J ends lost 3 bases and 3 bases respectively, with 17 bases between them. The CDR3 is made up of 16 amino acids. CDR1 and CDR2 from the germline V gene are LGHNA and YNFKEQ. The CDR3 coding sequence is TGTGCCAGCAGCCAGGGTGGTGAGGGGCAGGACACTGAAGCTTTCTTT. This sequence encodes CASSQGGEGQDTEAFF.

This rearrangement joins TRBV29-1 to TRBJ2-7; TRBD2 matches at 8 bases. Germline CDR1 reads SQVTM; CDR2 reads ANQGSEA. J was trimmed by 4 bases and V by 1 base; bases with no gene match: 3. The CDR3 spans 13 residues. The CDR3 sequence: CSVEGGGPYEQYF. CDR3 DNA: TGCAGCGTTGAAGGCGGGGGGCCTTACGAGCAGTACTTC.

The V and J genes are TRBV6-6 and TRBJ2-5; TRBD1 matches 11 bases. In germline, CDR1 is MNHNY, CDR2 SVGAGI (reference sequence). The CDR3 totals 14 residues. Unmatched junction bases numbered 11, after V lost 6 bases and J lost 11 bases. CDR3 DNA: TGTGCCAGCAGACCCCCGGGACAGGGGGTTGAGCAGTACTTC. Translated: CASRPPGQGVEQYF.

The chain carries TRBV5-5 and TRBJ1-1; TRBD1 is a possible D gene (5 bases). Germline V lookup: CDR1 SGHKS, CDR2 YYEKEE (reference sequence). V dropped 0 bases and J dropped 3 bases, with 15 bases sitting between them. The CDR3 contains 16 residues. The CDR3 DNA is TGTGCCAGCAGCTTGGTGCTCGGGAAGGGGTACACTGAAGCTTTCTTT. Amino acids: CASSLVLGKGYTEAFF.

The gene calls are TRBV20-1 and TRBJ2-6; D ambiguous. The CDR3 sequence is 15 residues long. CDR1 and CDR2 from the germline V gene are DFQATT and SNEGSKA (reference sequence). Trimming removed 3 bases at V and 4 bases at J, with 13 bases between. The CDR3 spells CSASRTLGGANVLTF. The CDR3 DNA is TGCAGTGCTAGTAGGACCCTCGGGGGGGCCAACGTCCTGACTTTC.

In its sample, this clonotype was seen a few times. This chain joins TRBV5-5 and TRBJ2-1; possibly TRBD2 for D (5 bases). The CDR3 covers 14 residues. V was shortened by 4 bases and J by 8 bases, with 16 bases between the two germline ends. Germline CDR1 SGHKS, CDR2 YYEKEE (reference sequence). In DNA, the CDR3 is TGTGCCAGCAGCAGTCCACTCCGGGGTGATGAGCAGTTCTTC. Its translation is CASSSPLRGDEQFF.

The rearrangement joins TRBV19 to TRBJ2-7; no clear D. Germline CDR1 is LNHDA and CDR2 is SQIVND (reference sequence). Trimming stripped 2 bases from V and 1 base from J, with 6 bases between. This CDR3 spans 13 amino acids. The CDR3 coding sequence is TGTGCCAGTAGTATACCAGGATCCTACGAGCAGTACTTC. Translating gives CASSIPGSYEQYF.

The CDR3 loop is CASSLRQAEQYF. CDR3 nucleotides: TGTGCCAGCAGCTTAAGACAGGCGGAGCAGTACTTC. The chain couples TRBV13 to TRBJ2-5; D is perhaps TRBD1 (6 bases). Germline V gene sequence: CDR1 PRHDT, CDR2 FYEKMQ (reference sequence). V was pared by 2 bases and J by 11 bases, with 12 bases between. CDR3 size: 12 residues.

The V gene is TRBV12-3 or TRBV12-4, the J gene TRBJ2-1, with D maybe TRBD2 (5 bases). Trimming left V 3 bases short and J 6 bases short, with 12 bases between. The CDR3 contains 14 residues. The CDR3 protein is CASSFWTVGNEQFF. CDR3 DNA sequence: TGTGCCAGCAGTTTCTGGACTGTGGGCAATGAGCAGTTCTTC.

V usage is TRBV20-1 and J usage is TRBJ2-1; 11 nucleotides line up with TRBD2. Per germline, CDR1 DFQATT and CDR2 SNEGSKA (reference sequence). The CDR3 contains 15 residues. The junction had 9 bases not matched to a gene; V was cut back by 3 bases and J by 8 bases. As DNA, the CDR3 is TGCAGTGCTAGTTCGACTAGCGGGGTAGTCGATGAGCAGTTCTTC. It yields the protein CSASSTSGVVDEQFF.

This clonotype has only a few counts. The CDR3 spells CASSPRTSGGADEQFF. The CDR3 DNA sequence: TGTGCCAGCAGCCCTCGGACTAGCGGGGGGGCAGATGAGCAGTTCTTC. This chain links TRBV11-3 with TRBJ2-1; 15 bases fit TRBD2. The CDR3 covers 16 residues. Germline values: CDR1 SGHNT, CDR2 YENEEA. After removal of 5 bases from V and 8 bases from J, the junction contained 7 bases not matched to a gene.

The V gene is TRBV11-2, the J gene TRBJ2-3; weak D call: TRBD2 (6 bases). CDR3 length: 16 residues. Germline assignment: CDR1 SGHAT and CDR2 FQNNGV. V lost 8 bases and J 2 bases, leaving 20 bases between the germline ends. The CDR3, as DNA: TGTGCCAGCGGAAGGGTGGAGACGGGGGTCACAGATACGCAGTATTTT. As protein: CASGRVETGVTDTQYF.